This passage covers 15 T cell receptor beta chains from one sample sequenced in a study of vaccination effects on CD4 cells after COVID-19. Method: immunoSEQ multiplex PCR; TCRdb's copy keeps in-frame clones and lacks some. The sample holds some 60,000 clones, around 76% seen once. Viral peptide pool expansion of antigen-specific CD4+ T cells preceded sequencing in the ViraFEST assay. Culture lasted about ten days before CD4+ T cell isolation. No vaccinee had earlier SARS-CoV-2 infection, and nucleocapsid antibodies were negative. No cognate antigen is known for these TCRs. Sequences were derived from CD4+ T cells from PBMCs cultured with HCoV-NL63 spike peptides, sampled before COVID-19 vaccination. The receptors shown here come from a human donor who received a COVID-19 vaccine.

The rearrangement uses TRBV19 and TRBJ1-2; D gene uncertain. V was trimmed by 5 bases and J by 5 bases, leaving 6 bases between them. Germline V gene sequence: CDR1 LNHDA, CDR2 SQIVND (reference sequence). The CDR3 spans 11 residues. Here the CDR3 reads CASSWDYGYTF. DNA for the CDR3: TGTGCCAGTAGTTGGGATTATGGCTACACCTTC.

The chain has TRBV7-8 and TRBJ1-2; 10 positions agree with TRBD1. Germline trimming cut 5 bases from V and 8 bases from J; bases unmatched to any gene: 11. Germline lookup yields CDR1 SGHVS and CDR2 FQNEAQ. The CDR3 spans 15 residues. In nucleotides, the CDR3 is TGTGCCAGCAGCCCCGGGACAGGGGCAGTTCAGGGCTACACCTTC. Translation gives CASSPGTGAVQGYTF.

The V and J genes are TRBV10-3 and TRBJ1-2; D may be TRBD1 (5 bases). The germline V gene encodes CDR1 ENHRY and CDR2 SYGVKD. With 2 bases removed from V and 2 bases from J, the gap between germline ends came to 15 bases. CDR3 length: 16 residues. This CDR3 is CAISESVGALNYGYTF. Here the CDR3 DNA reads TGTGCCATCAGTGAGAGTGTAGGGGCGTTGAACTATGGCTACACCTTC.

The chain couples TRBV11-2 to TRBJ2-7; 9 bases are a match to TRBD1. CDR1 and CDR2 from the germline V gene are SGHAT and FQNNGV. The CDR3 totals 15 residues. J gave up 1 base and V 5 bases, and 6 bases lay outside the gene matches. The CDR3 loop reads CASSPGTGLSYEQYV. In DNA form, the CDR3 reads TGTGCCAGCAGCCCGGGGACAGGGCTGTCCTACGAGCAGTACGTC.

The chain employs TRBV11-3 and TRBJ2-4; D remains ambiguous. V was clipped by 1 base and J by 2 bases, with 21 bases between them. The CDR3 spans 19 residues. Germline V gives CDR1 SGHNT, CDR2 YENEEA. CDR3 loop: CASSLVQLDGVWPKNIQYF. Here the CDR3 DNA reads TGTGCCAGCAGCTTAGTGCAGCTCGATGGGGTCTGGCCCAAAAACATTCAGTACTTC.

This clone was counted once. The rearrangement links TRBV7-2 to TRBJ2-7; D tentatively reads TRBD1 or TRBD2 (5 bases each). The CDR3 is 15 residues long. The V gene's germline CDR1 is SGHTA and CDR2 FQGNSA. The V end lost 6 bases, the J end lost 1 base, and 16 bases lay between the germline ends. The CDR3 protein is CASSSTAGRSYEQYV. In nucleotides, the CDR3 is TGTGCCAGCAGTTCCACTGCAGGGAGATCCTACGAGCAGTACGTC.

The chain is built from TRBV7-6 and TRBJ1-1, with D unresolved. CDR3 size: 15 residues. Germline lookup yields CDR1 SGHVS and CDR2 FNYEAQ. Trimming left V 7 bases short and J 1 base short, with 16 bases between. Here the CDR3 DNA reads TGTGCCAGCACCCCCGGTAGGACCGCGAACACTGAAGCTTTCTTT. Translation gives CASTPGRTANTEAFF.

The V call is TRBV19, the J call TRBJ1-2; the D gene is possibly TRBD1 (5 bases). The V end was cut by 5 bases, the J end by 8 bases, with 18 bases between. The CDR3 is 14 residues long. Per the germline V gene, CDR1 is LNHDA and CDR2 is SQIVND (reference sequence). CDR3 residues: CASSRDSYSAGYTF. DNA of the CDR3: TGTGCCAGTAGTCGAGACAGCTATTCGGCCGGCTACACCTTC. The full variable domain, rest sourced from reference TRBV19 and TRBJ1-2, is DGGITQSPKYLFRKEGQNVTLSCEQNLNHDAMYWYRQDPGQGLRLIYYSQIVNDFQKGDIAEGYSVSREKKESFPLTVTSAQKNPTAFYLCASSRDSYSAGYTFGSGTRLTVV.

The chain couples TRBV10-3 to TRBJ2-7; the D is unclear. Looked up from germline, CDR1 is ENHRY and CDR2 is SYGVKD. The CDR3 totals 13 residues. Trimming pared 1 base from V and 4 bases from J, leaving 8 bases between. CDR3 DNA: TGTGCCATCAGTGAGTGGAACTTTTACGAGCAGTACGTC. Translating gives CAISEWNFYEQYV.

The chain has TRBV14 and TRBJ1-1; D uncertain. The germline gives CDR1 SGHDN, CDR2 FVKESK. The CDR3 loop spans 11 amino acids. Trimming took 0 bases from V and 10 from J, leaving 6 bases between them. CDR3: CASSQDVTAFF. CDR3 coding DNA: TGTGCCAGCAGCCAAGACGTGACAGCTTTCTTT.

The V and J genes are TRBV24-1 and TRBJ2-2; 9 bases are shared with TRBD1. The CDR3 has 17 amino acids. Unmatched junction bases numbered 5, after V lost 4 bases and J lost 0 bases. The germline CDR1 and CDR2 sequences are KGHDR and SFDVKD. The CDR3 sequence is CATSDRRQGANTGELFF. The CDR3 coding sequence is TGTGCCACCAGTGACCGCCGACAGGGGGCGAACACCGGGGAGCTGTTTTTT.

The chain has TRBV7-9 and TRBJ1-3; tentative D call: TRBD1 (5 bases). Trimming stripped 0 bases from V and 0 bases from J, with 9 bases between. This CDR3 is 16 amino acids long. Germline V gives CDR1 SEHNR, CDR2 FQNEAQ (reference sequence). CDR3 in amino acids: CASSLAFTGSGNTIYF. The CDR3 DNA reads as TGTGCCAGCAGCTTAGCGTTTACAGGCTCTGGAAACACCATATATTTT.

In this sample, this clone turned up a few times. The chain employs TRBV10-1 and TRBJ1-5; TRBD1 agrees at 7 bases. Losses at the gene ends were 4 bases for V and 6 bases for J; bases not matched to a gene: 3. The V gene's germline CDR1 is WNHNN and CDR2 SYGVQD (reference sequence). There are 13 residues in the CDR3. In DNA, the CDR3 is TGCGCCAGCAGTGCAGGGGGAAGTCAGCCCCAGCATTTT. Protein sequence: CASSAGGSQPQHF.

The chain couples TRBV4-3 to TRBJ2-1, with D uncertain. V gave up 3 bases and J gave up 15 bases, with 9 bases separating them. The CDR3 has 10 amino acids. CDR1 LGHNA and CDR2 YSLEER come from the germline V gene. CDR3 protein: CASSHQKGFF. The CDR3 DNA sequence: TGCGCCAGCAGCCATCAGAAAGGGTTCTTC.

The rearrangement uses TRBV5-1 and TRBJ1-1; D gene ambiguous. This CDR3 spans 14 amino acids. Deletions cut 0 bases from V and 0 bases from J, with 6 bases between. Germline loops: CDR1 SGHRS, CDR2 YFSETQ. CDR3 DNA: TGCGCCAGCAGCTTGGGGGCCCTGAACACTGAAGCTTTCTTT. This translates into CASSLGALNTEAFF.